The 5 T cell receptor delta chains presented below share a single source sample, sequenced in a study of γδ T cells in repeated Plasmodium falciparum infection listed by TCRdb under 2021. The method behind the library was multiplex PCR. Sequenced using an Illumina MiSeq. TCRdb processed the public reads again with the CATT caller, after which rows with matching DNA were combined. The sample profile shows around 52,000 delta-chain clones; approximately 1.5% of them were found once. The ten largest clonotypes hold over 12% of the sample. For bulk TCR repertoire analysis, Vgamma9/Vdelta2+ and Vdelta2-negative gammadelta T cell populations were flow-sorted out of peripheral blood mononuclear cells. The sequenced sample was gamma-delta T cells from blood. The receptors stem from a pool of human donors (malaria-infected and uninfected, not separated).

This clone was seen a few times. A far larger clone lies a single base away; this is likely a read error. The sample carries other DNA sequences with the same CDR3. The chain couples TRDV1 to TRDJ1; 10 bases are shared with TRDD3. Germline CDR1 and CDR2: TSWWSYY and QGS. This CDR3 spans 21 amino acids. The chain's CDR3 is CALGEIGLNTLTGGCSDKLIF. As DNA, the CDR3 is TGTGCCCTTGGGGAAATTGGCCTAAATACCCTTACTGGGGGATGTTCCGACAAACTCATCTTT.

This clone was seen a handful of times. The protein TCRdb lists belongs to a much larger clone and differs from this DNA's translation at residue 10, which points to a read error; the protein shown is made from the DNA. The chain recombines TRDV3 with TRDJ1, with 8 bases matching TRDD3. The CDR3 extends over 19 amino acids. The ends lost 0 bases at V and 3 bases at J; junction bases unmatched: 21. CDR1 TVYSNPD and CDR2 GDNSRS come from the germline V gene (reference sequence). The CDR3 region is CAFRGYELGRMSPADKLIF. DNA of the CDR3: TGTGCCTTTAGGGGATACGAGTTAGGGCGGATGAGTCCGGCCGATAAACTCATCTTT.

There are a few counts of this clone. The rearrangement joins TRDV1 to TRDJ1; maybe TRDD3 (10 bases). The J gene is absent in TCRdb and was assigned here via DNA matching to germline. Germline CDR1 reads TSWWSYY; CDR2 reads QGS. The V gene lost 0 bases and the J gene lost 0 bases, with 44 bases spanning the gap. The CDR3 length is 27 residues. The CDR3, as DNA: TGTGCTCTTGGGGAACTATTAGGACCTTCCTACCTTCCCTTAGACTGGGGGATTTCGCCGTACACCGATAAACTCATCTTT. It is translated as CALGELLGPSYLPLDWGISPYTDKLIF.

As concerns this clone: The TCRdb protein comes from a much larger clone and disagrees with this DNA's translation at residue 13, likely due to a read error; the protein given here is derived from the DNA. The J gene is TRDJ1, the V gene TRDV1; D uncertain. The J gene was not available in TCRdb and was assigned here by matching the DNA to germline segments. The V end was cut by 2 bases, the J end by 4 bases, with 32 bases between. This CDR3 is 21 amino acids long. Germline CDR1 is TSWWSYY and CDR2 is QGS. The CDR3 coding sequence is TGTGCTCTTGGGGAAGCTACGTTTAGAGGGGTTTGGAAGGGCCAAAGCGATAAACTCATCTTT. Its translation: CALGEATFRGVWKGQSDKLIF.

This clone turned up a few times. Since a far larger clone is one base different, this is likely a read error. In the same sample, other DNA sequences code for this CDR3. This sequence joins TRDV3 and TRDJ1; the D gene could be TRDD2 or TRDD3 (8 bases each). Germline V CDR1 and CDR2: TVYSNPD, GDNSRS (reference sequence). The CDR3 has 21 residues. Trimming cost V 5 bases and J 2 bases, with 39 bases left between them. In DNA, the CDR3 is TGTGCCCTAAAAGACTTCCTACGTTTTTTTCCTGGGGGAGATTATACCGATAAACTCATCTTT. The encoded protein is CALKDFLRFFPGGDYTDKLIF.